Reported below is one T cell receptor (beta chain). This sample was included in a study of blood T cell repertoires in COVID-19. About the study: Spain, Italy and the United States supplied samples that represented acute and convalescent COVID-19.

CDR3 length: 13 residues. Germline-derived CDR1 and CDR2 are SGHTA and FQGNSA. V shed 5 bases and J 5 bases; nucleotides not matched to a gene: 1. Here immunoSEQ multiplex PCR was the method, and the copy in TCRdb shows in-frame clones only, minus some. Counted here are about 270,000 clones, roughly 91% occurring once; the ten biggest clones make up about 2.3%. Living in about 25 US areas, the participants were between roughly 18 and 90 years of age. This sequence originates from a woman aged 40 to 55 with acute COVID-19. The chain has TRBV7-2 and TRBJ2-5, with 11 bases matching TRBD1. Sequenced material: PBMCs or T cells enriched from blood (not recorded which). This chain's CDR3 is CASSRDRGETQYF. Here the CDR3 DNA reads TGTGCCAGCAGCAGGGACAGGGGGGAGACCCAGTACTTC.